What follows are 2 T cell receptor beta chains derived from one specimen sequenced in a study of cytomegalovirus exposure and HLA in healthy donors. The study ran its PCR with 60 Vbeta and 13 Jbeta primers. Profiling relied on immunoSEQ multiplex PCR, and the TCRdb table lists in-frame clones only, not all of them. The sample contains roughly 180,000 clones, about four fifths of which appear only once. Material for sequencing was PBMCs. Receptor source: a boy aged 5-17 years in good health and CMV-seronegative.

As regards this clone: An end of the junction differs from the germline gene, which may be a read error. Distinct nucleotide sequences in the sample also encode this CDR3. The chain recombines TRBV4-3 with TRBJ2-5; a possible D gene is TRBD2 (5 bases). In germline, CDR1 is LGHNA, CDR2 YSLEER. This CDR3 is 15 amino acids long. DNA for the CDR3: TGCGCTAGCAGCCAAGAGTCCAGAGGGATGGAGACCCAGTACTTC. Its protein product is CASSQESRGMETQYF.

The chain combines TRBV6-1 with TRBJ2-7, with 9 bases matching TRBD1. With 4 bases clipped from V and 3 bases from J, the junction kept 7 bases outside the gene matches. The CDR3 is made up of 15 amino acids. CDR1 and CDR2 (germline): MNHNS, SASEGT. DNA of the CDR3: TGTGCCAGCAGTGGGAACAGGGGGCAGTACTACGAGCAGTACTTC. Residues: CASSGNRGQYYEQYF.